This T cell receptor beta chain was sequenced during a study of molecular identifiers for immune sequencing clone quantification. A word on this clonotype: Its antigen remains unknown.

Study results and caveats: Barcodes shared by identical TCR molecules could lead to underestimated sizes of highly expanded clones. Among effectors, clones above 20 RNA copies held over 97% of molecules; among naive cells, under 1%.

V lost 4 bases and J 5 bases, leaving 6 bases between the germline ends. Germline values: CDR1 SGHKS, CDR2 YYEKEE (reference sequence). CDR3 length equals 11 residues. TCRdb re-derived calls from the PCR reads in MiXCR, one entry per CDR3 protein. Of 400,000 to 600,000 distinct CDR3 sequences listed, about 25% were seen once; the top ten hold just over 0.75%. The sequenced sample consisted of naive CD8+ T cells from blood, with Jurkat cell RNA spiked in. Subset meaning: FACS-sorted CD8+CD4-CCR7+CD45RA+ naive T cells. This TCR was recovered from a human donor in good health. Some libraries in this study had Jurkat cell RNA spiked in. The rearrangement joins TRBV5-5 to TRBJ1-1; no clear D gene. The CDR3, as DNA: TGTGCCAGCAGCGTGTCGACTGAAGCTTTCTTT. Protein product: CASSVSTEAFF.